Listed below are T cell receptor beta chains from one sample, sequenced in a study of CD8 T cells in ankylosing spondylitis. TCRdb reanalysed the 5' RACE reads using MiXCR and keeps one entry per CDR3 protein. This sample has 90,000 to 100,000 distinct CDR3 sequences; about 8% occur once, and the top ten carry 9.5% to 10%. The sequenced sample consisted of blood, either unsorted or a sorted T cell fraction (not recorded which). The source of these receptors is a male donor with ankylosing spondylitis or in good health (not recorded which). The CDR3 runs from the conserved cysteine through the conserved F or W. The D gene is left open where the match is weak. Not all rows give a size; the values are once, few, many and, for expanded clones, a class.

j_call clone_size v_call cdr3_length d_call cdr3_aa cdr3_nt
TRBJ2-5 . TRBV4-3 14 . CASSQDPVAQTQYF TGCGCCAGCAGCCAAGATCCAGTGGCCCAGACCCAGTACTTC
TRBJ1-1 many TRBV7-2 12 . CASSLWGAGAFF TGTGCCAGCAGCCTGTGGGGGGCTGGGGCTTTCTTT
TRBJ2-7 many TRBV7-6 13 . CASSLIKGSEQYF TGTGCCAGCAGCCTGATAAAGGGTTCCGAGCAGTACTTC
TRBJ1-1 many TRBV7-6 12 . CASSLQNTEAFF TGTGCCAGCAGCTTACAGAACACTGAAGCTTTCTTT
TRBJ1-2 many TRBV4-3 15 . CASSQDRGAGGGYTF TGCGCCAGCAGCCAAGATAGAGGGGCAGGTGGCGGCTACACCTTC
TRBJ1-1 many TRBV29-1 12 . CSTADSNTEAFF TGCAGCACCGCGGACTCGAACACTGAAGCTTTCTTT
TRBJ1-4 many TRBV7-9 16 . CASSQLKGLANEKLFF TGTGCCAGCAGCCAGCTCAAGGGTCTCGCTAATGAAAAACTGTTTTTT
TRBJ2-2 many TRBV9 16 . CASSVDGGASTGELFF TGTGCCAGCAGCGTAGACGGCGGGGCGAGCACCGGGGAGCTGTTTTTT
TRBJ1-5 many TRBV27 15 TRBD1 CASSPSGQANQPQHF TGTGCCAGCAGTCCCTCGGGACAGGCCAATCAGCCCCAGCATTTT
TRBJ2-3 many TRBV5-6 15 . CASSLPATSTDTQYF TGTGCCAGCAGCTTGCCGGCGACAAGCACAGATACGCAGTATTTT
TRBJ1-1 many TRBV20-1 14 . CSASSRGRNTEAFF TGCAGTGCTAGTTCCAGGGGACGGAACACTGAAGCTTTCTTT
TRBJ2-7 many TRBV6-1 16 TRBD2 CASRPPTSGGWYEQYF TGTGCCAGCAGACCACCCACTAGCGGCGGATGGTACGAGCAGTACTTC
TRBJ2-1 many TRBV6-6 12 . CASSSGANEQFF TGTGCCAGCAGTTCTGGGGCCAATGAGCAGTTCTTC
TRBJ2-1 many TRBV30 11 . CAWSSENEQFF TGTGCCTGGAGTTCGGAAAATGAGCAGTTCTTC
TRBJ2-7 . TRBV20-1 15 . CSASRPGGLSYEQYF TGCAGTGCTAGCCGTCCGGGGGGCCTCTCCTACGAGCAGTACTTC
TRBJ1-1 few TRBV28 14 . CASSLWDRNTEAFF TGTGCCAGCAGTTTATGGGACAGAAACACTGAAGCTTTCTTT
TRBJ2-3 many TRBV5-1 19 TRBD2 CASSLDPIGLAGGSDTQYF TGCGCCAGCAGCTTGGATCCTATCGGACTAGCGGGAGGTTCAGATACGCAGTATTTT
TRBJ2-5 . TRBV20-1 18 . CSATTMGGAGLRQETQYF TGCAGTGCTACGACAATGGGGGGGGCAGGTTTGAGGCAAGAGACCCAGTACTTC
TRBJ2-1 many TRBV12-3/TRBV12-4 11 . CASSPHNEQFF TGTGCCAGCAGTCCTCACAATGAGCAGTTCTTC
TRBJ2-7 many TRBV6-5 11 . CASLGAGQQYF TGTGCCAGCTTAGGAGCGGGCCAGCAGTACTTC
TRBJ1-6 many TRBV10-3 16 . CAIRDSKSSYNSPLHF TGTGCCATCAGGGACAGCAAGAGCTCCTATAATTCACCCCTCCACTTT
TRBJ2-7 many TRBV5-8 14 . CASSLKQGGNEQYF TGTGCCAGCAGCTTAAAACAGGGCGGCAACGAGCAGTACTTC
TRBJ2-5 many TRBV20-1 14 . CSARDTRRGETQYF TGCAGTGCTAGAGATACCCGAAGGGGGGAGACCCAGTACTTC
TRBJ2-7 many TRBV5-1 14 . CASSVDLHRYEQYF TGCGCCAGCAGCGTGGACCTTCACCGCTACGAGCAGTACTTC
TRBJ2-1 many TRBV7-9 13 TRBD1 CASSLAGGTEQFF TGTGCCAGCAGTTTAGCAGGGGGCACTGAGCAGTTCTTC
TRBJ2-2 many TRBV4-2 17 TRBD1 CASSQGSGQGRTGELFF TGTGCCAGCAGCCAAGGTTCCGGACAGGGGCGCACCGGGGAGCTGTTTTTT
TRBJ1-6 many TRBV5-1 15 . CASSLGGTLDSPLHF TGCGCCAGCAGCTTGGGAGGTACTCTGGATTCACCCCTCCACTTT
TRBJ1-2 few TRBV19 11 TRBD1 CASSTGGGYTF TGTGCCAGTAGTACAGGGGGCGGCTACACCTTC
TRBJ1-1 many TRBV2 13 TRBD1 CASRGQPNTEAFF TGTGCCAGCAGGGGACAGCCGAACACTGAAGCTTTCTTT
TRBJ2-1 few TRBV20-1 12 . CSASPDRREQFF TGCAGTGCTAGTCCGGATAGGCGTGAGCAGTTCTTC
TRBJ1-5 many TRBV6-6 13 TRBD1 CASSPTGLQPQHF TGTGCCAGCAGTCCGACAGGGCTCCAGCCCCAGCATTTT
TRBJ2-7 many TRBV19 13 . CATSIGRRGEQYF TGTGCCACCAGTATCGGCCGACGGGGCGAGCAGTACTTC
TRBJ1-5 many TRBV12-3/TRBV12-4 15 . CASSSDDRINQPQHF TGTGCCAGCAGTTCCGACGACAGAATCAATCAGCCCCAGCATTTT
TRBJ2-7 . TRBV10-3 18 TRBD2 CAISEKDVAGNPSYEQYF TGTGCCATCAGTGAGAAGGATGTAGCGGGGAATCCCTCCTACGAGCAGTACTTC
TRBJ2-7 few TRBV18 14 . CASSPGSVAYEQYF TGTGCCAGCTCACCTGGCTCCGTAGCTTACGAGCAGTACTTC
TRBJ2-2 . TRBV11-1 15 TRBD1 CASSWGQGNTAELFF TGTGCCAGCAGCTGGGGACAGGGGAACACCGCGGAGCTGTTTTTT
TRBJ2-3 many TRBV29-1 13 . CSVPGTYTDTQYF TGCAGCGTGCCTGGGACCTACACAGATACGCAGTATTTT
TRBJ2-7 many TRBV5-8 17 . CASSSTTDSLSSYEQYF TGTGCCAGCAGCTCTACTACTGACAGTTTGAGTTCCTACGAGCAGTACTTC
TRBJ2-1 many TRBV9 12 . CASRSRGNEQFF TGTGCCAGCAGAAGTAGGGGCAATGAGCAGTTCTTC
TRBJ1-4 many TRBV7-2 14 TRBD1 CATRRQGINEKLFF TGTGCCACCCGCCGACAGGGGATTAATGAAAAACTGTTTTTT
TRBJ1-3 . TRBV7-8 16 . CASSLDGWISGNTIYF TGTGCCAGCAGCTTAGATGGGTGGATCTCTGGAAACACCATATATTTT
TRBJ2-5 many TRBV25-1 16 . CASSVTGTGVSETQYF TGTGCCAGCAGTGTAACCGGGACTGGGGTATCGGAGACCCAGTACTTC
TRBJ2-1 many TRBV7-9 15 TRBD2 CASSLGTSGSDEQFF TGTGCCAGCAGCTTAGGGACTAGCGGGAGCGATGAGCAGTTCTTC
TRBJ2-2 many TRBV6-5 18 TRBD2 CASSSGTSGRAMTGELFF TGTGCCAGCAGTTCCGGGACTAGCGGGAGGGCAATGACCGGGGAGCTGTTTTTT
TRBJ2-7 many TRBV7-7 13 . CASSFGEGGEQYF TGTGCTAGCAGCTTTGGGGAAGGGGGCGAGCAGTACTTC
TRBJ2-2 many TRBV5-1 18 . CASSLAGGHPAGTGELFF TGCGCCAGCAGCTTGGCGGGTGGCCACCCTGCTGGCACCGGGGAGCTGTTTTTT
TRBJ2-2 many TRBV6-6 11 . CASRSPGELFF TGTGCCAGCAGAAGTCCCGGGGAGCTGTTTTTT
TRBJ1-3 few TRBV30 13 . CAWMRRSGNTIYF TGTGCCTGGATGCGACGGTCTGGAAACACCATATATTTT
TRBJ1-1 few TRBV10-3 14 . CAISKQPMNTEAFF TGTGCCATCAGTAAACAGCCCATGAACACTGAAGCTTTCTTT
TRBJ1-1 many TRBV5-1 17 TRBD1 CASSLIGQGRMNTEAFF TGCGCCAGCAGCTTGATTGGACAGGGGCGAATGAACACTGAAGCTTTCTTT
TRBJ1-1 few TRBV9 15 TRBD1 CASSSRGQGDTEAFF TGTGCCAGCAGCTCTAGGGGGCAGGGAGACACTGAAGCTTTCTTT